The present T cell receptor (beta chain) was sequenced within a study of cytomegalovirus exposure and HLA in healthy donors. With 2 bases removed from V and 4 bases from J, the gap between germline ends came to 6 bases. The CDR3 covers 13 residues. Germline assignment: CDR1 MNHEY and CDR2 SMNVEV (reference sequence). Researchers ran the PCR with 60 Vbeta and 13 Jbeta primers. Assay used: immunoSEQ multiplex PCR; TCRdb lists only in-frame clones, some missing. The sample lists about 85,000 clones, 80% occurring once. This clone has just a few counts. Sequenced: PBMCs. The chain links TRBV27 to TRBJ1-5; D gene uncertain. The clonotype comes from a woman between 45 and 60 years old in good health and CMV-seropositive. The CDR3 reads CASSLERNQPQHF. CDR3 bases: TGTGCCAGCAGTTTAGAGAGGAATCAGCCCCAGCATTTT.